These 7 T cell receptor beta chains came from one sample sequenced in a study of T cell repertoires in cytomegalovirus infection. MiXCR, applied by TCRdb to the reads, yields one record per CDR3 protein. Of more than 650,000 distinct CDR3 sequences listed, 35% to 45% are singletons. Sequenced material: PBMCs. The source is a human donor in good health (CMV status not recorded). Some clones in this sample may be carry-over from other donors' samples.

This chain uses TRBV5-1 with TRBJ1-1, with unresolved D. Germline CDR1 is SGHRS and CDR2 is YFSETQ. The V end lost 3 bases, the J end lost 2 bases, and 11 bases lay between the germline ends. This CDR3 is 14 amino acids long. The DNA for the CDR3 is TGCGCCAGCAGCTCCCAGTACCGAAACACTGAAGCTTTCTTT. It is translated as CASSSQYRNTEAFF.

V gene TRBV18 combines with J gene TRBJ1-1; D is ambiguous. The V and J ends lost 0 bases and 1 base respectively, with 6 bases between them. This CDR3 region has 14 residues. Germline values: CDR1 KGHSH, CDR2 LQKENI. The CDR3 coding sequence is TGTGCCAGCTCACCACCGCAGGCGAACACTGAAGCTTTCTTT. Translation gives CASSPPQANTEAFF.

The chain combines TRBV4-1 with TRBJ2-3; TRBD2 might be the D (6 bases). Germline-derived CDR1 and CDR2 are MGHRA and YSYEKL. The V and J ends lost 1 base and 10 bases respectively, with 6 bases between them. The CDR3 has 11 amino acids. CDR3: CASSQGEAQYF. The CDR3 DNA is TGCGCCAGCAGCCAAGGGGAGGCGCAGTATTTT.

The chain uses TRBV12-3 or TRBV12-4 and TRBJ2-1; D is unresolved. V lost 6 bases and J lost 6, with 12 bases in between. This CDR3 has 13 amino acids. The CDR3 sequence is CASSPDKTNEQFF. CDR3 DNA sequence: TGTGCCAGCAGCCCTGACAAAACCAATGAGCAGTTCTTC.

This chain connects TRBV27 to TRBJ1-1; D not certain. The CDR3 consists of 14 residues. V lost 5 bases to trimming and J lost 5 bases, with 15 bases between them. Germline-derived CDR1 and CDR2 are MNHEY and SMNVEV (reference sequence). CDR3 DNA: TGTGCCAGCAGTCCCCGGAAGCGCCGGACTGAAGCTTTCTTT. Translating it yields CASSPRKRRTEAFF.

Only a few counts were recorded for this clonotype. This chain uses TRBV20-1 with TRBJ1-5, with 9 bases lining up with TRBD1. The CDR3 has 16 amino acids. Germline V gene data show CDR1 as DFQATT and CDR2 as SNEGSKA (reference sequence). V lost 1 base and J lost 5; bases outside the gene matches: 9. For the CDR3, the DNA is TGCAGTGCTAGAGGGGGACAGGGAGGGTGGGATCAGCCCCAGCATTTT. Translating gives CSARGGQGGWDQPQHF.

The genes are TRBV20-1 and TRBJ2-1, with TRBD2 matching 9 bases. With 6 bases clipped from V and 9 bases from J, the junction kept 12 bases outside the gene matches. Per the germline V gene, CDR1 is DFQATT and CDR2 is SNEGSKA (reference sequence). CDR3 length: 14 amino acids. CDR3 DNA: TGCAGTGCCACGGGACTAGCTGGAGGTGTTGAGCAGTTCTTC. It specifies CSATGLAGGVEQFF.